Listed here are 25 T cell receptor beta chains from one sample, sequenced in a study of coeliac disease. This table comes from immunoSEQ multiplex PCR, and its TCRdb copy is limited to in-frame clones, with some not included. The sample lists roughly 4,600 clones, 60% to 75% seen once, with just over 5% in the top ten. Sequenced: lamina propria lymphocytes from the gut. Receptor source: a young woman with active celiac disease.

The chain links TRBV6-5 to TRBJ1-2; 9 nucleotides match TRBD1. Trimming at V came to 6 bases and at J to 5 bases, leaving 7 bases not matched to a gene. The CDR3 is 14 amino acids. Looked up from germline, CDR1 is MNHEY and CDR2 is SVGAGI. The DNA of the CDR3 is TGTGCCAGCAGAAGGGACAGGGCCGATTATGGCTACACCTTC. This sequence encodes CASRRDRADYGYTF.

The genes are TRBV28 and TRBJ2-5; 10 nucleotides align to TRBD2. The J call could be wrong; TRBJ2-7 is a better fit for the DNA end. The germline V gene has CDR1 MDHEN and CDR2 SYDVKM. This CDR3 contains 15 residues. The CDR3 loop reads CASSTLAGADYEQYF. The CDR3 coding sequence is TGTGCCAGCAGTACTCTAGCGGGAGCCGACTACGAGCAGTACTTC.

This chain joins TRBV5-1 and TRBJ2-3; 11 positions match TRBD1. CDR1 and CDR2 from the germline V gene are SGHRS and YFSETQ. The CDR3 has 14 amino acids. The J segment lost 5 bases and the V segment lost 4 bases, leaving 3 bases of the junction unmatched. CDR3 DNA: TGCGCCAGCAGCCAGGACAGGGGGCTAGATACGCAGTATTTT. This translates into CASSQDRGLDTQYF.

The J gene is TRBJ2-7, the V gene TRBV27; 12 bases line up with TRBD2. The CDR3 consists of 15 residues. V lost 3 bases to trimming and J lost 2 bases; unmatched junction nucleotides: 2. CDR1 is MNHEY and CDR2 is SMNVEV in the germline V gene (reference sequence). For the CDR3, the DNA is TGTGCCAGCAGTTTTCGGACTAGCGGGGCCTACGAGCAGTACTTC. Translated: CASSFRTSGAYEQYF.

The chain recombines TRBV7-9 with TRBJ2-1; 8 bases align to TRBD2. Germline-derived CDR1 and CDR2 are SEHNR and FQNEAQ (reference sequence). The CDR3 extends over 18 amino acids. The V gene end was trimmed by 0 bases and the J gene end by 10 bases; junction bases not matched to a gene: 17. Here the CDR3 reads CASSLAEKAGGFGGEQFF. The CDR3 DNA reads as TGTGCCAGCAGCTTAGCGGAAAAGGCGGGGGGTTTCGGGGGAGAGCAGTTCTTC.

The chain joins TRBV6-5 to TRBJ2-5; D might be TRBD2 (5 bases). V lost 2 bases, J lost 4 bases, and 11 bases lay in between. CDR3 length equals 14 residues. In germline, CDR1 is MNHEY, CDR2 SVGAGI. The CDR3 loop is CASSYTGLVETQYF. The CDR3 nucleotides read TGTGCCAGCAGTTACACCGGACTGGTAGAGACCCAGTACTTC.

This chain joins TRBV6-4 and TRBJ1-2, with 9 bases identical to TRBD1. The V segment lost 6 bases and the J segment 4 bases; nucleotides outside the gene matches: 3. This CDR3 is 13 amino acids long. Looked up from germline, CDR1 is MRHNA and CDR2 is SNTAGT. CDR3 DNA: TGTGCCAGCAGCCAGGACAGGGGCTATGGCTACACCTTC. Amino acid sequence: CASSQDRGYGYTF.

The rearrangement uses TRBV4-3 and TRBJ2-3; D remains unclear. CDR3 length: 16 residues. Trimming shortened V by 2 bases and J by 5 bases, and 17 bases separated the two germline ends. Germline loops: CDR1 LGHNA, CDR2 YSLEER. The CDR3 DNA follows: TGCGCCAGCAGCCAATACCCGGGTTACTACGAAGATACGCAGTATTTT. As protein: CASSQYPGYYEDTQYF.

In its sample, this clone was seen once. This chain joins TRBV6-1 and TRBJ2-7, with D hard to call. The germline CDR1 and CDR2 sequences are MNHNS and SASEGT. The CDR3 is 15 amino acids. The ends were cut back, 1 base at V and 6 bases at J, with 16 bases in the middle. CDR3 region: CASSEVGLVFSEQYF. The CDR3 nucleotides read TGTGCCAGCAGTGAAGTCGGCCTAGTCTTTAGCGAGCAGTACTTC.

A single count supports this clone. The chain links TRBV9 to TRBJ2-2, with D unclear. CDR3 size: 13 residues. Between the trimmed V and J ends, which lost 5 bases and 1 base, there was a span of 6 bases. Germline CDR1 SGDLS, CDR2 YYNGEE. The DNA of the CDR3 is TGTGCCAGCAGACAGCAGAACACCGGGGAGCTGTTTTTT. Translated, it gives CASRQQNTGELFF.

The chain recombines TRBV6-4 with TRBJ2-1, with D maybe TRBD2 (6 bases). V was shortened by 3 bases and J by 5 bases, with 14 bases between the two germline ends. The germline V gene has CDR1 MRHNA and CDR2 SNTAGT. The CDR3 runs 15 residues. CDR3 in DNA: TGTGCCAGCAGTGAAGGTGGCGGGACCCACAATGAGCAGTTCTTC. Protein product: CASSEGGGTHNEQFF.

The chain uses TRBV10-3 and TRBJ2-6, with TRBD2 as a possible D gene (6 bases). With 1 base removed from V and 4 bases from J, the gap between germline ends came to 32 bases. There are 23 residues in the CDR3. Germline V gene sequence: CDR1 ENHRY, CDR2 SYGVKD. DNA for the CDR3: TGTGCCATCAGTGAGTGGGTTGGTGGAGGGCGTGAGGGCCCTTCGGCGGGGGCCAACGTCCTGACTTTC. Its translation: CAISEWVGGGREGPSAGANVLTF.

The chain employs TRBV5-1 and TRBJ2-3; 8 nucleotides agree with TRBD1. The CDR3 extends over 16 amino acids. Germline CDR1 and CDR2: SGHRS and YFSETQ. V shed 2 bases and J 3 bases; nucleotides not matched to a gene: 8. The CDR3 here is CASSFGQGLRTDTQYF. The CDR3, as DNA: TGCGCCAGCAGCTTCGGACAGGGACTTCGGACAGATACGCAGTATTTT.

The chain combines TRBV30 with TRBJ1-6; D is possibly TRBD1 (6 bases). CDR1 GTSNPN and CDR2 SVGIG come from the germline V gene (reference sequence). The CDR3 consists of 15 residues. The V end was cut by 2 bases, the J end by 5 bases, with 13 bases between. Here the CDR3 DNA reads TGTGCCTGGAGTACTGGACAGTTGGATAATTCACCCCTCCACTTT. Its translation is CAWSTGQLDNSPLHF. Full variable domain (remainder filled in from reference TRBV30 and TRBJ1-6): SQTIHQWPATLVQPVGSPLSLECTVEGTSNPNLYWYRQAAGRGLQLLFYSVGIGQISSEVPQNLSASRPQDRQFILSSKKLLLSDSGFYLCAWSTGQLDNSPLHFGNGTRLTVT.

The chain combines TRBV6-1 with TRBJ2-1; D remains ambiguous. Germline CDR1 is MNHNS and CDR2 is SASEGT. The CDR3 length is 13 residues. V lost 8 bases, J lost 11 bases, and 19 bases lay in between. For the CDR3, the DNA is TGTGCCAGCTTCGCCCCCCCGGCCAGGCAGCAGTTCTTC. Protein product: CASFAPPARQQFF.

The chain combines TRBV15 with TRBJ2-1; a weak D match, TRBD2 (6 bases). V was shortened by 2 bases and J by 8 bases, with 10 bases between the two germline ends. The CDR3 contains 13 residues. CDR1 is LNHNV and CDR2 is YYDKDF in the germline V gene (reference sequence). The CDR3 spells CATSRNPGDEQFF. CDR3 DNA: TGTGCCACCAGCAGAAACCCGGGGGATGAGCAGTTCTTC.

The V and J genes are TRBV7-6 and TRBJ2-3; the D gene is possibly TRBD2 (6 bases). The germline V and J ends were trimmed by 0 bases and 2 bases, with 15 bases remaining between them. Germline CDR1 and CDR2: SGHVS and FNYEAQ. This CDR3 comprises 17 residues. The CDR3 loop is CASSLARGVRATDTQYF. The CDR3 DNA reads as TGTGCCAGCAGCTTAGCGCGCGGGGTCAGGGCCACAGATACGCAGTATTTT.

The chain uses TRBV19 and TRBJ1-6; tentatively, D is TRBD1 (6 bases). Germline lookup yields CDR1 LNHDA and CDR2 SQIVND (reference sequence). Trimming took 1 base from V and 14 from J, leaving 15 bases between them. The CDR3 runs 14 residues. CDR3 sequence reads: CASSIGAGPGALHF. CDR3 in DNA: TGTGCCAGTAGTATAGGGGCAGGGCCAGGGGCCCTCCACTTT. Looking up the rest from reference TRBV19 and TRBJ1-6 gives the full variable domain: DGGITQSPKYLFRKEGQNVTLSCEQNLNHDAMYWYRQDPGQGLRLIYYSQIVNDFQKGDIAEGYSVSREKKESFPLTVTSAQKNPTAFYLCASSIGAGPGALHFGNGTRLTVT.

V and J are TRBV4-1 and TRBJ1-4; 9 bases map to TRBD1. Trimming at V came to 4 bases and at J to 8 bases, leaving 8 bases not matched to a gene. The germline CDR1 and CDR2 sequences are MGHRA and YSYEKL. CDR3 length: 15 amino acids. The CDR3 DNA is TGCGCCAGCAGCCGAGATGGACAGGGGAAAGAAAAACTGTTTTTT. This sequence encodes CASSRDGQGKEKLFF.

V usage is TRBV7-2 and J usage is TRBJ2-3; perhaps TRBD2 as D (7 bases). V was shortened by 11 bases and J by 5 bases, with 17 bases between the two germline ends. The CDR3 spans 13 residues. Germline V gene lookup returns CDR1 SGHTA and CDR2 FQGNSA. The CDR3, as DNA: TGTGCCTTACGGGGGGCGGGTGAAGATACGCAGTATTTT. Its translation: CALRGAGEDTQYF.

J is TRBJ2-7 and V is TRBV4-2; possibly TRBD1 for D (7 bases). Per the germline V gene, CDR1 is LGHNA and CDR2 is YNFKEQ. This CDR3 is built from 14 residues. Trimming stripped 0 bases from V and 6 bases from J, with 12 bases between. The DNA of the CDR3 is TGTGCCAGCAGCCAAGAAGGGCAGGGGGGCGAGCAGTACTTC. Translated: CASSQEGQGGEQYF.

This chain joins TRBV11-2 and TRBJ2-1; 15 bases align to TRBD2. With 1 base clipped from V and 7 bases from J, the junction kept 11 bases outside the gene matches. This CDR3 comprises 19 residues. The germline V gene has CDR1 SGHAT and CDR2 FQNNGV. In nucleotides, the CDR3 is TGTGCCAGCAGCTTAGGGACTAGCGGGAGGGGTAGTTATTGGAATGAGCAGTTCTTC. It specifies CASSLGTSGRGSYWNEQFF.

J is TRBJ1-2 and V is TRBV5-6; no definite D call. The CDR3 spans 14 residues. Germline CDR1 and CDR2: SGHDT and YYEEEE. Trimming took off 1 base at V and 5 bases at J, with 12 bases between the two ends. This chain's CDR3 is CASSLWSGIYGYTF. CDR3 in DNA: TGTGCCAGCAGCTTGTGGTCCGGGATTTATGGCTACACCTTC.

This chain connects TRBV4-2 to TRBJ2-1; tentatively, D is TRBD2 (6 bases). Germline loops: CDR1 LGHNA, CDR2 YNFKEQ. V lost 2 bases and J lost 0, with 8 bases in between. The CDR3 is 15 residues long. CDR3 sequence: CASSQLASSYNEQFF. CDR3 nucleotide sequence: TGTGCCAGCAGCCAACTAGCGAGCTCCTACAATGAGCAGTTCTTC.

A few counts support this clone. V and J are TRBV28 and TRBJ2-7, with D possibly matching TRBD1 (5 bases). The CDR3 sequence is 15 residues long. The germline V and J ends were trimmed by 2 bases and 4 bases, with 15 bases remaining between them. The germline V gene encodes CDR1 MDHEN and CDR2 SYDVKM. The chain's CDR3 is CASSLVAGKGYEQYF. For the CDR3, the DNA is TGTGCCAGCAGTTTAGTGGCAGGGAAAGGGTACGAGCAGTACTTC.